Given below is one TCR beta chain in context. This entry comes from a study of blood T cell repertoires in COVID-19. Study summary: Samples came from the United States, Italy and Spain, spanning acute and convalescent COVID-19. PBMCs, B-cell-depleted T cells, or T cells provided the cDNA or gDNA that made up the material.

Germline CDR1 LGHNA, CDR2 YNFKEQ. Trimming removed 2 bases at V and 4 bases at J, with 12 bases between. There are 14 residues in the CDR3. Authors' analysis steps: Reference gene primer amplification yielded estimated nucleated cell counts. Clones were read by immunoSEQ multiplex PCR, and TCRdb kept only the in-frame ones, dropping some. The V and J calls and clone size are taken from that table; D and trimming were inferred from the DNA. This sample has 190,000 or so clones, with about 86% found just once. The source is a woman between 65 and 79 years old with acute or convalescent COVID-19. Sequences were obtained from peripheral blood. This chain joins TRBV4-2 and TRBJ2-7, with TRBD1 as a possible D gene (5 bases). The DNA for the CDR3 is TGTGCCAGCAGCCAATCCAGCGCAGGGTACGAGCAGTACTTC. It translates to CASSQSSAGYEQYF.